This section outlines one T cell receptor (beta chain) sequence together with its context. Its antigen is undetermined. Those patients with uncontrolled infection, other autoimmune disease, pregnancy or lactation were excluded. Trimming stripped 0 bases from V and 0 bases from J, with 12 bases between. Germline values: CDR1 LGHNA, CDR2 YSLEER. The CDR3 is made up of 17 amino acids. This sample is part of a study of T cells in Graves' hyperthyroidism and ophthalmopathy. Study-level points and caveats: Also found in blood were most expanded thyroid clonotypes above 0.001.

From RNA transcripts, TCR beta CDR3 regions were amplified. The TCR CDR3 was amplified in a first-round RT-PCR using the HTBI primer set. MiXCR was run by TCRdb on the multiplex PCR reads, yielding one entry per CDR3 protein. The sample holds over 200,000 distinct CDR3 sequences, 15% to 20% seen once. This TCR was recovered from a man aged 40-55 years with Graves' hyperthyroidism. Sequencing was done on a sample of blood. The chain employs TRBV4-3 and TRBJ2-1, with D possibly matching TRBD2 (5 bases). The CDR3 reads CASSQDRGRSSYNEQFF. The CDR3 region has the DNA TGCGCCAGCAGCCAAGATCGAGGGCGAAGCTCCTACAATGAGCAGTTCTTC.